The 31 T cell receptor beta chains reported below all come from one sample, sequenced in a study of beta chain features in type 1 diabetes. The whole isolated RNA underwent reverse transcription, so sequencing captured expressed TCRB transcripts. TCRdb's table, derived via immunoSEQ multiplex PCR, lists solely in-frame clones and lacks some. The profile shows over 150,000 clones, 7.5% to 10% of them singletons. Sequencing was done on a sample of central memory CD4+ T cells from blood. These TCRs come from a man between 18 and 35 years old in good health.

This clone came up a few times. V and J are TRBV5-1 and TRBJ2-3, with TRBD1 matching 7 bases. Germline loops: CDR1 SGHRS, CDR2 YFSETQ. The trim removed 5 bases at V and 2 bases at J, leaving 5 bases unmatched. This CDR3 has 14 amino acids. CDR3 residues: CASRPGTDTDTQYF. For the CDR3, the DNA is TGCGCCAGCAGGCCGGGGACAGACACAGATACGCAGTATTTT. The full variable domain, completed using reference TRBV5-1 and TRBJ2-3, is KAGVTQTPRYLIKTRGQQVTLSCSPISGHRSVSWYQQTPGQGLQFLFEYFSETQRNKGNFPGRFSGRQFSNSRSEMNVSTLELGDSALYLCASRPGTDTDTQYFGPGTRLTVL.

The rearrangement joins TRBV5-5 to TRBJ1-1, with 11 positions matching TRBD1. Germline CDR1 reads SGHKS; CDR2 reads YYEKEE (reference sequence). Trimming at V came to 5 bases and at J to 6 bases, leaving 6 bases not matched to a gene. The CDR3 sequence is 14 residues long. The DNA of the CDR3 is TGTGCCAGCAGGTGGACAGGGGGCAGGTCTGAAGCTTTCTTT. It translates to CASRWTGGRSEAFF.

This clone was picked up a small number of times. The V gene is TRBV6-1, the J gene TRBJ2-1, with D perhaps TRBD2 (6 bases). V was clipped by 5 bases and J by 6 bases, with 11 bases between them. Looked up from germline, CDR1 is MNHNS and CDR2 is SASEGT. The CDR3 is made up of 13 amino acids. CDR3 DNA: TGTGCCAGCAGTAGACCGACTAGCAATGAGCAGTTCTTC. It translates to CASSRPTSNEQFF.

This clone was seen a handful of times. V is TRBV7-2 and J is TRBJ2-2; 12 bases map to TRBD1. CDR1 is SGHTA, CDR2 FQGNSA, per germline. The CDR3 extends over 16 amino acids. V shed 3 bases, J shed 7 bases, and the junction held 6 bases outside the gene matches. This CDR3 is CASSFTGTGGIGELFF. CDR3 bases: TGTGCCAGCAGCTTTACAGGGACAGGGGGCATCGGGGAGCTGTTTTTT.

This chain links TRBV6-5 with TRBJ2-1; 7 bases match TRBD2. V trimming: 10 bases; J trimming: 8 bases; junction bases outside the gene matches: 8. Germline CDR1 is MNHEY and CDR2 is SVGAGI. The CDR3 covers 12 residues. CDR3 sequence: CAINAGEDEQFF. CDR3 DNA sequence: TGTGCCATCAATGCGGGAGAGGATGAGCAGTTCTTC.

This clone showed up just a few times. The chain couples TRBV7-2 to TRBJ1-2; D gene uncertain. The CDR3 length is 13 residues. Deletions cut 5 bases from V and 6 bases from J, with 13 bases between. Per germline, CDR1 SGHTA and CDR2 FQGNSA. The chain's CDR3 is CASSLGDGDGYTF. The CDR3 nucleotides read TGTGCCAGCAGCCTGGGAGATGGCGATGGCTACACCTTC.

This clone was counted at least ten times. The sample contains more than one DNA sequence encoding this CDR3. This chain connects TRBV4-3 to TRBJ2-6; D is uncertain. Deletions cut 1 base from V and 0 bases from J, with 7 bases between. The CDR3 is 16 residues long. The germline CDR1 and CDR2 sequences are LGHNA and YSLEER. CDR3 loop: CASSQGVYSGANVLTF. The CDR3 region has the DNA TGCGCCAGCAGCCAAGGAGTTTACTCTGGGGCCAACGTCCTGACTTTC.

This sequence joins TRBV7-3 and TRBJ2-3, with D possibly matching TRBD2 (6 bases). The germline V gene has CDR1 SGHTA and CDR2 FQGTGA. The CDR3 loop spans 14 amino acids. Trimming pared 5 bases from V and 3 bases from J, leaving 12 bases between. DNA of the CDR3: TGTGCCAGCAGCGGGGGGTCGGAGACAGATACGCAGTATTTT. This sequence encodes CASSGGSETDTQYF.

This chain joins TRBV15 and TRBJ2-5; TRBD1 aligns across 8 bases. V shed 2 bases, J shed 5 bases, and the junction held 10 bases outside the gene matches. From germline, CDR1 is LNHNV and CDR2 YYDKDF (reference sequence). This CDR3 spans 16 amino acids. CDR3 nucleotides: TGTGCCACCAGCAGACCCCAGACAGGGGTTTTTGAGACCCAGTACTTC. Encoded protein: CATSRPQTGVFETQYF.

The chain carries TRBV19 and TRBJ2-2; tentatively, D is TRBD1 (6 bases). Trimming left V 3 bases short and J 3 bases short, with 11 bases between. CDR1 LNHDA and CDR2 SQIVND come from the germline V gene (reference sequence). The CDR3 has 15 amino acids. The CDR3 coding sequence is TGTGCCAGTAGTATCGACAGGCCTCACACCGGGGAGCTGTTTTTT. It codes for CASSIDRPHTGELFF.

This chain joins TRBV19 and TRBJ1-4; D unclear. There are 13 residues in the CDR3. Per the germline V gene, CDR1 is LNHDA and CDR2 is SQIVND (reference sequence). Trimming took 7 bases from V and 8 from J, leaving 14 bases between them. CDR3 residues: CASTSSLEEKLFF. The CDR3 DNA sequence: TGTGCCAGTACCTCTTCTCTGGAGGAAAAACTGTTTTTT.

The chain combines TRBV28 with TRBJ2-7; TRBD2 matches 11 bases. Germline V gene sequence: CDR1 MDHEN, CDR2 SYDVKM. The CDR3 runs to 15 residues. The V and J ends lost 4 bases and 4 bases, in that order; junction bases with no gene match: 6. The CDR3 DNA is TGTGCCAGCAGTTCCCATCTAGCGGGAGGATACGAGCAGTACTTC. Translating gives CASSSHLAGGYEQYF.

This clone appeared many times. The chain has TRBV9 and TRBJ2-1, with 12 bases aligning to TRBD2. This CDR3 is built from 16 residues. Germline V gives CDR1 SGDLS, CDR2 YYNGEE. The ends lost 0 bases at V and 6 bases at J; junction bases unmatched: 4. The CDR3 region has the DNA TGTGCCAGCAGCGTAGCGGGACTAGCGGGCATCAATGAGCAGTTCTTC. Translation gives CASSVAGLAGINEQFF.

The gene calls are TRBV7-2 and TRBJ1-4; no clear D gene. Germline V lookup: CDR1 SGHTA, CDR2 FQGNSA. There are 15 residues in the CDR3. Between the trimmed V and J ends, which lost 6 bases and 0 bases, there was a span of 11 bases. The CDR3 nucleotides read TGTGCCAGCAGGGGAGCAGTCGCAACTAATGAAAAACTGTTTTTT. This translates into CASRGAVATNEKLFF. The variable domain in full, with the rest retrieved from reference TRBV7-2 and TRBJ1-4, is GAGVSQSPSNKVTEKGKDVELRCDPISGHTALYWYRQSLGQGLEFLIYFQGNSAPDKSGLPSDRFSAERTGGSVSTLTIQRTQQEDSAVYLCASRGAVATNEKLFFGSGTQLSVL.

This clone has just a few counts. The V gene is TRBV28, the J gene TRBJ2-2, with TRBD2 as a possible D gene (5 bases). This CDR3 has 17 residues. The ends were cut back, 1 base at V and 1 base at J, with 13 bases in the middle. CDR1 is MDHEN and CDR2 is SYDVKM in the germline V gene. The CDR3 bases are TGTGCCAGCAGTTTATCCTCGACCGGGAAGAACACCGGGGAGCTGTTTTTT. It is translated as CASSLSSTGKNTGELFF.

The CDR3 sequence is CASSVGGSYNEQFF. CDR3 nucleotide sequence: TGTGCCAGCAGCGTGGGAGGGTCCTACAATGAGCAGTTCTTC. The chain links TRBV5-4 to TRBJ2-1; 7 bases line up with TRBD2. The CDR3 extends over 14 amino acids. The germline V gene has CDR1 SGHNT and CDR2 YYREEE (reference sequence). After removal of 4 bases from V and 1 base from J, the junction contained 2 bases not matched to a gene.

There are many counts of this clone. V is TRBV4-3 and J is TRBJ1-4, with D unclear. Trimming removed 0 bases from V and 7 bases from J, with 6 bases in between. Germline V gene data show CDR1 as LGHNA and CDR2 as YSLEER. The CDR3 totals 13 residues. The DNA for the CDR3 is TGCGCCAGCAGCCAAGAATTTAGTGAAAAACTGTTTTTT. Residues: CASSQEFSEKLFF.

This clone was observed a few times. J is TRBJ2-3 and V is TRBV18; 7 bases line up with TRBD2. The germline CDR1 and CDR2 sequences are KGHSH and LQKENI. Germline trimming cut 3 bases from V and 2 bases from J; bases unmatched to any gene: 11. The CDR3 is 17 residues long. The CDR3, as DNA: TGTGCCAGCTCACCTTCCAGCGGGGAGTTGAACACAGATACGCAGTATTTT. Amino acids: CASSPSSGELNTDTQYF.

The CDR3 coding sequence is TGTGCCAGCAGTTTTCACCAGGGAAAAGCCGGGGAGCTGTTTTTT. This gives the protein CASSFHQGKAGELFF. V gene TRBV28 combines with J gene TRBJ2-2; a possible D gene is TRBD1 (5 bases). The CDR3 consists of 15 residues. Germline V gene data show CDR1 as MDHEN and CDR2 as SYDVKM. Between the trimmed V and J ends, which lost 3 bases and 6 bases, there was a span of 14 bases. The full variable domain, its missing parts supplied by reference TRBV28 and TRBJ2-2, is DVKVTQSSRYLVKRTGEKVFLECVQDMDHENMFWYRQDPGLGLRLIYFSYDVKMKEKGDIPEGYSVSREKKERFSLILESASTNQTSMYLCASSFHQGKAGELFFGEGSRLTVL.

V usage is TRBV11-2 and J usage is TRBJ2-1, with 10 bases that match TRBD2. CDR3 length: 16 residues. The germline gives CDR1 SGHAT, CDR2 FQNNGV. V shed 4 bases, J shed 7 bases, and the junction held 10 bases outside the gene matches. This CDR3 is CASSSPSTSGFNEQFF. CDR3 in DNA: TGTGCCAGCAGCTCCCCGTCGACTAGCGGGTTTAATGAGCAGTTCTTC.

In its sample, this clone was seen a few times. This chain uses TRBV14 with TRBJ1-1; no firm D call. CDR3 length: 16 amino acids. The V gene's germline CDR1 is SGHDN and CDR2 FVKESK. V lost 1 base and J lost 0, with 12 bases in between. The CDR3 nucleotides read TGTGCCAGCAGCCAAGCCAGGCGAGCAATGAACACTGAAGCTTTCTTT. Translating it yields CASSQARRAMNTEAFF.

In this sample, this clone turned up a few times. The gene calls are TRBV7-2 and TRBJ2-1, with a tentative D call TRBD2 (7 bases). The V and J ends lost 4 bases and 10 bases respectively, with 23 bases between them. This CDR3 comprises 16 residues. Germline CDR1 is SGHTA and CDR2 is FQGNSA. The CDR3 DNA reads as TGTGCCAGCAGCTCCCCCCTACGGGGGGCGGGCCGGGAGCAGTTCTTC. This codes for CASSSPLRGAGREQFF.

In this sample, this clone turned up a few times. CDR3 sequence: CASSLPGSGHQYF. The CDR3 DNA reads as TGTGCCAGCAGCCTGCCCGGTTCGGGACACCAGTACTTC. This chain joins TRBV16 and TRBJ2-7; a weak D match, TRBD1 (6 bases). V was shortened by 4 bases and J by 10 bases, with 17 bases between the two germline ends. This CDR3 spans 13 amino acids. The germline V gene encodes CDR1 KGHSY and CDR2 FQNENV.

This clone was counted a few times. The chain is built from TRBV7-6 and TRBJ2-2; D is undetermined. Germline V gene sequence: CDR1 SGHVS, CDR2 FNYEAQ. The CDR3 totals 16 residues. V lost 5 bases, J lost 6 bases, and 19 bases lay in between. CDR3 nucleotides: TGTGCCAGCAGCCGCTTGGCGGCAGTTGATGCCGGGGAGCTGTTTTTT. Translating it yields CASSRLAAVDAGELFF.

V usage is TRBV18 and J usage is TRBJ1-2, with D perhaps TRBD1 (5 bases). V was pared by 5 bases and J by 7 bases, with 8 bases between. The CDR3 sequence is 11 residues long. The germline gives CDR1 KGHSH, CDR2 LQKENI. CDR3 nucleotide sequence: TGTGCCAGCTCAAGCAGGGCTGGCTACACCTTC. Translation gives CASSSRAGYTF.

The CDR3 sequence: CASSSPVGLGNEQFF. CDR3 in DNA: TGTGCCAGCAGCTCGCCAGTCGGACTAGGTAATGAGCAGTTCTTC. The chain joins TRBV11-2 to TRBJ2-1, with 7 bases lining up with TRBD2. This CDR3 region has 15 residues. Germline V CDR1 and CDR2: SGHAT, FQNNGV. Trimming cost V 4 bases and J 7 bases; bases outside gene matches: 10. Drawing the rest from reference TRBV11-2 and TRBJ2-1, the complete variable domain is EAGVAQSPRYKIIEKRQSVAFWCNPISGHATLYWYQQILGQGPKLLIQFQNNGVVDDSQLPKDRFSAERLKGVDSTLKIQPAKLEDSAVYLCASSSPVGLGNEQFFGPGTRLTVL.

This clone occurred a few times. This rearrangement joins TRBV7-2 to TRBJ2-7; D not certain. V dropped 3 bases and J dropped 4 bases, with 7 bases sitting between them. The CDR3 extends over 12 amino acids. The germline V gene encodes CDR1 SGHTA and CDR2 FQGNSA. The CDR3 reads CASSFQLYEQYF. In nucleotides, the CDR3 is TGTGCCAGCAGCTTTCAGTTGTACGAGCAGTACTTC.

The sample holds many counts of this clone. V and J are TRBV5-4 and TRBJ1-6; TRBD1 aligns across 10 bases. The CDR3 has 15 residues. The V gene's germline CDR1 is SGHNT and CDR2 YYREEE (reference sequence). The V and J ends lost 4 bases and 3 bases, in that order; junction bases with no gene match: 1. The CDR3 loop reads CASSRDRGYNSPLHF. The DNA of the CDR3 is TGTGCCAGCAGCCGGGACAGGGGCTATAATTCACCCCTCCACTTT.

This clone was counted between two and nine times. The chain is built from TRBV2 and TRBJ2-5; TRBD1 agrees at 8 bases. The germline V gene has CDR1 SNHLY and CDR2 FYNNEI. The CDR3 loop spans 14 amino acids. The J segment lost 4 bases and the V segment lost 4 bases, leaving 5 bases of the junction unmatched. The CDR3 spells CASSVGTGGETQYF. As DNA, the CDR3 is TGTGCCAGCAGTGTAGGTACAGGGGGAGAGACCCAGTACTTC.

This clone was detected a few times. The V gene is TRBV30, the J gene TRBJ1-6; tentatively, D is TRBD1 (5 bases). Germline V lookup: CDR1 GTSNPN, CDR2 SVGIG (reference sequence). CDR3 length: 14 amino acids. Trimming shortened V by 8 bases and J by 10 bases, and 21 bases separated the two germline ends. CDR3 sequence (DNA): TGTGCCCAAAACCTGGGGCAGACCGGATCACCCCTCCACTTT. It translates to CAQNLGQTGSPLHF.

This clone has only a few counts. V gene TRBV11-1 combines with J gene TRBJ2-5, with 8 bases that match TRBD2. Trimming removed 4 bases from V and 3 bases from J; junction bases left unmatched: 7. CDR1 is SGHAT, CDR2 FQDESV, per germline (reference sequence). This CDR3 is built from 15 residues. The CDR3 region is CASSSGGPREETQYF. The DNA for the CDR3 is TGTGCCAGCAGCTCGGGAGGGCCTAGAGAAGAGACCCAGTACTTC.